This TCR beta chain was captured in a study of T cells in Graves' hyperthyroidism and ophthalmopathy. Background on the study: Peripheral blood was collected at initial diagnosis, before any treatment.

Exclusion of a patient resulted from uncontrolled infection, other autoimmune disease, pregnancy or lactation. Diagnoses were established using clinical symptoms, serum thyroxine and TRAb, thyroid ultrasound and orbital computed tomography. V dropped 3 bases and J dropped 8 bases, with 13 bases sitting between them. In germline, CDR1 is MDHEN, CDR2 SYDVKM. The CDR3 runs to 14 residues. TCR beta CDR3 regions were amplified from RNA transcripts. HTBI primers were employed in a first-round RT-PCR of the TCR CDR3. TCRdb used MiXCR to reprocess the multiplex PCR reads, holding one entry per CDR3 protein. The table shows about 210,000 distinct CDR3 sequences, with about a sixth occurring only once. Concerning this clonotype: As yet, its antigen is unknown.

The study, taken as a whole, reports: Appearing also in blood were most of the thyroid clonotypes expanded above 0.001.

The source material was blood. The rearrangement uses TRBV28 and TRBJ1-4; D not resolved. This clonotype originated in a man aged 50 or older with Graves' hyperthyroidism. The CDR3 sequence: CASSFKYDLEKLFF. The CDR3 coding sequence is TGTGCCAGCAGTTTTAAGTACGATTTGGAAAAACTGTTTTTT. Based on the CDR3 plus reference TRBV28 and TRBJ1-4, the full variable domain is DVKVTQSSRYLVKRTGEKVFLECVQDMDHENMFWYRQDPGLGLRLIYFSYDVKMKEKGDIPEGYSVSREKKERFSLILESASTNQTSMYLCASSFKYDLEKLFFGSGTQLSVL.